This T cell receptor beta chain was sequenced for a study of blood T cell repertoires in COVID-19. At the level of the study: COVID-19 samples, acute and convalescent, were from the United States, Italy and Spain. PBMCs, B-cell-depleted T cells, or T cells provided the cDNA or gDNA that made up the material.

Germline loops: CDR1 LGHDT, CDR2 YNNKEL (reference sequence). The CDR3 sequence is 13 residues long. V lost 4 bases and J lost 6, with 12 bases in between. In the study's own analysis: It was from reference gene primer amplification that nucleated cell counts were estimated. The repertoire was sequenced with immunoSEQ multiplex PCR; TCRdb's copy has only in-frame clones and lacks some. D and trimming come from the DNA, and the V and J calls and clone size come from that table. The sample has 200,000 to 300,000 clones, approximately 86% seen once. The chain links TRBV3-1 (or the pseudogene TRBV3-2) to TRBJ1-1; a possible D gene is TRBD1 (6 bases). The sequence was collected from a man aged 25-45 years with active or convalescent COVID-19. Input material: peripheral blood. The CDR3 DNA reads TGTGCCAGCAGCCTAAACCCAGGGGCTGAAGCTTTCTTT. Its translation: CASSLNPGAEAFF.